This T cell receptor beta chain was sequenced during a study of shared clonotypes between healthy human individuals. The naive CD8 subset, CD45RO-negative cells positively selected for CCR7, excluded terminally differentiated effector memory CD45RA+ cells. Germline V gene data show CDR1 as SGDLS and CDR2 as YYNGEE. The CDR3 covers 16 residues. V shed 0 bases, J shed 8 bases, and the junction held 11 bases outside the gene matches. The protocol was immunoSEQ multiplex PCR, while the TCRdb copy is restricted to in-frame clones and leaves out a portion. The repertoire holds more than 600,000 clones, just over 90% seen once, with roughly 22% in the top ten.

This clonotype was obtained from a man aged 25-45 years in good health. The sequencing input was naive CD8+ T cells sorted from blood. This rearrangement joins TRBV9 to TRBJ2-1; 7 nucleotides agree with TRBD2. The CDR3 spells CASSVDGREMEYEQFF. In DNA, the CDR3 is TGTGCCAGCAGCGTAGACGGGCGGGAGATGGAGTATGAGCAGTTCTTC. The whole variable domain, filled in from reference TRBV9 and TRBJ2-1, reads DSGVTQTPKHLITATGQRVTLRCSPRSGDLSVYWYQQSLDQGLQFLIQYYNGEERAKGNILERFSAQQFPDLHSELNLSSLELGDSALYFCASSVDGREMEYEQFFGPGTRLTVL.